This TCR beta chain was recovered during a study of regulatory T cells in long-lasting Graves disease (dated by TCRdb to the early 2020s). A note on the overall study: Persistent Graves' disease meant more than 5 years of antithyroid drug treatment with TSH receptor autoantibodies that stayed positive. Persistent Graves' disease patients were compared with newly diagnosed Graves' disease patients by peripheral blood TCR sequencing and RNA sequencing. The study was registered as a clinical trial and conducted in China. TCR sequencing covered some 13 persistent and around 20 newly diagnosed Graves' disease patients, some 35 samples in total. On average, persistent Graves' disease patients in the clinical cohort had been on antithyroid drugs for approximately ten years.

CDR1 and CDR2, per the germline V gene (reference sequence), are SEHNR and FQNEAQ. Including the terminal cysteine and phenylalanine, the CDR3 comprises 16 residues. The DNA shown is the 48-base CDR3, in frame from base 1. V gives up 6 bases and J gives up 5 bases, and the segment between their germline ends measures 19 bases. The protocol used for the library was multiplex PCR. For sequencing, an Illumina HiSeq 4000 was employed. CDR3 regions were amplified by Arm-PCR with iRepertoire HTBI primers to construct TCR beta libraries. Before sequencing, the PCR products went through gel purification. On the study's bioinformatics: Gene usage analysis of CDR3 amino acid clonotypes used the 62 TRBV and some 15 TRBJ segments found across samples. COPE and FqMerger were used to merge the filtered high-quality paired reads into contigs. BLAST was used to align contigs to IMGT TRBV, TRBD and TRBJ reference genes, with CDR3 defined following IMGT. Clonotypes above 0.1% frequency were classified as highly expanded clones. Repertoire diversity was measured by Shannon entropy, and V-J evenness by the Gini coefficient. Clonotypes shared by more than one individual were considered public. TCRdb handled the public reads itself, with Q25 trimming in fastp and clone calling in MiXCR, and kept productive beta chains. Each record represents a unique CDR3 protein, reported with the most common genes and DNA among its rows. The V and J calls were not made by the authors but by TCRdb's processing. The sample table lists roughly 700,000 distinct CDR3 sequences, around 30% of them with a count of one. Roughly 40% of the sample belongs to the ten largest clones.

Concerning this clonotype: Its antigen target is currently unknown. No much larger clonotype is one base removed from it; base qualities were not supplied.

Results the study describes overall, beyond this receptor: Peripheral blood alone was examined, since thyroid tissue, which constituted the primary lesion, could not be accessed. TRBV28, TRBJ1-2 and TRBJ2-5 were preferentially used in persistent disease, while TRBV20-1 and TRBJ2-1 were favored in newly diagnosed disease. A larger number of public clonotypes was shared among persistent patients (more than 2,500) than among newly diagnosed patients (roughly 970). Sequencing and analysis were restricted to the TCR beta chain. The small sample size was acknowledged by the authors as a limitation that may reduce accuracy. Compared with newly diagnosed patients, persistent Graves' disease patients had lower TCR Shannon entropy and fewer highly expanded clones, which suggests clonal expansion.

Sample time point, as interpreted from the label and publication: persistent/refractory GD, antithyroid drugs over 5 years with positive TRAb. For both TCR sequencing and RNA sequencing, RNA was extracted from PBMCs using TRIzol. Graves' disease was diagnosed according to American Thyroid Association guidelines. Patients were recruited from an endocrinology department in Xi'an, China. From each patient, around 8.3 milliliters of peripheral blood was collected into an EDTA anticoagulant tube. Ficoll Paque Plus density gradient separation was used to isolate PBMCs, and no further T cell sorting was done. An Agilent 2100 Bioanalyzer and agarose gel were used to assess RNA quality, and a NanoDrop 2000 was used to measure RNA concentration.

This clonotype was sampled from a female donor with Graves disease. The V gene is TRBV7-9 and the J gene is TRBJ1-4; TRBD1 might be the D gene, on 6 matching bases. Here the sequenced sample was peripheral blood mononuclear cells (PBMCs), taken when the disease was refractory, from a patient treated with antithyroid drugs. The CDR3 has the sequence CASSQGGISPNEKLFF. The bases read TGTGCCAGCAGTCAAGGGGGGATCAGCCCGAATGAAAAACTGTTTTTT. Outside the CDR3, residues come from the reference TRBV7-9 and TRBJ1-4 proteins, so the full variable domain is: DTGVSQNPRHKITKRGQNVTFRCDPISEHNRLYWYRQTLGQGPEFLTYFQNEAQLEKSRLLSDRFSAERPKGSFSTLEIQRTEQGDSAMYLCASSQGGISPNEKLFFGSGTQLSVL.